This entry lists 22 T cell receptor beta chains sequenced from one sample in a study of shared clonotypes between healthy human individuals. The naive CD8 population came from CD45RO-negative cells selected for CCR7, without terminally differentiated effector memory CD45RA+ cells. Sequencing used immunoSEQ multiplex PCR; TCRdb keeps in-frame clones, though not all of them. The sample holds 550,000 to 750,000 clones, over 95% seen once. The sequencing input was naive CD8+ T cells sorted from blood. These receptors originate from a woman in her twenties or thirties in good health.

The rearrangement links TRBV28 to TRBJ2-2; TRBD2 might be the D (6 bases). The germline V gene encodes CDR1 MDHEN and CDR2 SYDVKM. The CDR3 consists of 16 residues. V was clipped by 4 bases and J by 6 bases, with 18 bases between them. The CDR3 DNA reads as TGTGCCAGCAGTTGGAGGACTACACCGGATTCCGGGGAGCTGTTTTTT. It yields the protein CASSWRTTPDSGELFF.

This chain uses TRBV2 with TRBJ2-3, with 8 nucleotides matching TRBD2. Trimming removed 6 bases from V and 3 bases from J; junction bases left unmatched: 14. CDR1 is SNHLY and CDR2 is FYNNEI in the germline V gene. The CDR3 is 17 residues long. In DNA, the CDR3 is TGTGCCAGCAGCGATGTTGGAGCGGGAGATCTGACAGATACGCAGTATTTT. It is translated as CASSDVGAGDLTDTQYF.

The J gene is TRBJ2-5, the V gene TRBV7-6, with 10 bases matching TRBD2. The CDR3 is 14 residues long. The germline V gene encodes CDR1 SGHVS and CDR2 FNYEAQ. With V trimmed by 4 bases and J by 3 bases, 2 bases remained unmatched. Here the CDR3 reads CASSSLAGEETQYF. In DNA form, the CDR3 reads TGTGCCAGCAGCTCCCTAGCGGGAGAAGAGACCCAGTACTTC. The whole variable domain, remainder taken from reference TRBV7-6 and TRBJ2-5, is GAGVSQSPRYKVTKRGQDVALRCDPISGHVSLYWYRQALGQGPEFLTYFNYEAQQDKSGLPNDRFSAERPEGSISTLTIQRTEQRDSAMYRCASSSLAGEETQYFGPGTRLLVL.

The chain carries TRBV14 and TRBJ2-3; possible D gene TRBD2, 5 bases. Germline values: CDR1 SGHDN, CDR2 FVKESK. CDR3 size: 14 residues. V was trimmed by 0 bases and J by 6 bases, leaving 10 bases between them. The chain's CDR3 is CASSQDTASDTQYF. DNA of the CDR3: TGTGCCAGCAGCCAAGATACGGCTAGCGATACGCAGTATTTT.

The chain is built from TRBV7-8 and TRBJ1-5, with no clear D. The CDR3 has 17 residues. The germline V gene has CDR1 SGHVS and CDR2 FQNEAQ. Deletions cut 5 bases from V and 0 bases from J, with 17 bases between. CDR3 amino acids: CASSRGRVGSSNQPQHF. The CDR3, as DNA: TGTGCCAGCAGCCGGGGAAGAGTAGGATCTAGCAATCAGCCCCAGCATTTT.

V gene TRBV2 combines with J gene TRBJ1-2; D is ambiguous. V lost 8 bases to trimming and J lost 4 bases, with 11 bases between them. This CDR3 is built from 12 residues. Germline lookup yields CDR1 SNHLY and CDR2 FYNNEI. The CDR3 coding sequence is TGTGCCAGCTCCGGGCTCGGCTATGGCTACACCTTC. It codes for CASSGLGYGYTF.

This clone was observed a single time. This chain joins TRBV5-1 and TRBJ2-7, with 10 bases aligning to TRBD2. CDR1 is SGHRS, CDR2 YFSETQ, per germline. The CDR3 totals 16 residues. V was clipped by 4 bases and J by 2 bases; unmatched bases: 9. The CDR3 loop reads CASSLHQGTSAYEQYF. CDR3 DNA sequence: TGCGCCAGCAGCCTCCACCAAGGGACTAGCGCCTACGAGCAGTACTTC.

V gene TRBV27 combines with J gene TRBJ1-2, with TRBD1 identical over 12 bases. The CDR3 loop spans 15 amino acids. Germline V gene data show CDR1 as MNHEY and CDR2 as SMNVEV (reference sequence). V lost 6 bases and J lost 4; bases outside the gene matches: 6. The CDR3 DNA is TGTGCCAGCAGCCCGGGACAGGGGGCTTTCTATGGCTACACCTTC. It specifies CASSPGQGAFYGYTF.

This chain joins TRBV6-1 and TRBJ1-4; D is possibly TRBD1 (6 bases). Germline assignment: CDR1 MNHNS and CDR2 SASEGT. The CDR3 runs 12 residues. V dropped 7 bases and J dropped 8 bases, with 11 bases sitting between them. CDR3 in DNA: TGTGCCAGCATGGGGGCTGGGGAAAAACTGTTTTTT. This codes for CASMGAGEKLFF.

The chain links TRBV9 to TRBJ1-1; 8 nucleotides align to TRBD1. CDR3 size: 14 residues. After removal of 4 bases from V and 1 base from J, the junction contained 3 bases not matched to a gene. CDR1 is SGDLS and CDR2 is YYNGEE in the germline V gene. In DNA form, the CDR3 reads TGTGCCAGCAGCACCCAGGGGGCGAACACTGAAGCTTTCTTT. Protein: CASSTQGANTEAFF.

This chain connects TRBV5-4 to TRBJ2-7; D ambiguous. Trimming took off 0 bases at V and 5 bases at J, with 6 bases between the two ends. CDR3 length: 12 amino acids. Germline CDR1 SGHNT, CDR2 YYREEE (reference sequence). As DNA, the CDR3 is TGTGCCAGCAGCTTGGACCCCGACGAGCAGTACTTC. The encoded protein is CASSLDPDEQYF.

This chain connects TRBV6-5 to TRBJ2-3; the match to TRBD2 covers 12 bases. This CDR3 has 15 residues. Germline loops: CDR1 MNHEY, CDR2 SVGAGI. V lost 6 bases and J lost 2; bases outside the gene matches: 3. CDR3: CASRLAGGFTDTQYF. Here the CDR3 DNA reads TGTGCCAGCAGGCTAGCGGGAGGGTTCACAGATACGCAGTATTTT.

V gene TRBV28 combines with J gene TRBJ1-2; TRBD1 agrees at 7 bases. This CDR3 is built from 13 residues. The germline gives CDR1 MDHEN, CDR2 SYDVKM. The J segment lost 4 bases and the V segment lost 4 bases, leaving 3 bases of the junction unmatched. The CDR3 sequence is CASSYRDSYGYTF. CDR3 DNA sequence: TGTGCCAGCAGTTACCGGGACAGCTATGGCTACACCTTC.

V usage is TRBV7-8 and J usage is TRBJ2-1, with D perhaps matching TRBD2 (7 bases). This CDR3 spans 17 amino acids. Germline V gene data show CDR1 as SGHVS and CDR2 as FQNEAQ. Trimming cost V 3 bases and J 4 bases, with 19 bases left between them. In DNA, the CDR3 is TGTGCCAGCAGCTTTCGCTTGGGGGGGACACCTTACAATGAGCAGTTCTTC. This gives the protein CASSFRLGGTPYNEQFF.

The V and J genes are TRBV7-2 and TRBJ1-1, with D hard to call. V lost 3 bases to trimming and J lost 0 bases, with 8 bases between them. CDR3 length equals 14 residues. CDR1 and CDR2 from the germline V gene are SGHTA and FQGNSA. CDR3 loop: CASSLRGMNTEAFF. The CDR3 coding sequence is TGTGCCAGCAGCTTGCGGGGAATGAACACTGAAGCTTTCTTT.

The chain employs TRBV25-1 and TRBJ2-2; possible D gene TRBD2, 5 bases. The germline V gene encodes CDR1 MGHDK and CDR2 SYGVNS. This CDR3 contains 15 residues. V shed 3 bases and J shed 5 bases, with 13 bases lying between them. CDR3 amino acids: CASSDSLLGTGELFF. DNA of the CDR3: TGTGCCAGCAGTGATAGTCTACTAGGAACCGGGGAGCTGTTTTTT.

V is TRBV28 and J is TRBJ2-3; D is perhaps TRBD1 (6 bases). From germline, CDR1 is MDHEN and CDR2 SYDVKM. The CDR3 is 14 residues long. The V and J ends lost 5 bases and 1 base respectively, with 10 bases between them. The CDR3 nucleotides read TGTGCCAGCAGTACAGGGCTCCGCACAGATACGCAGTATTTT. Amino acid sequence: CASSTGLRTDTQYF.

The chain uses TRBV28 and TRBJ2-3, with D possibly TRBD1 on 5 matching bases. Germline lookup yields CDR1 MDHEN and CDR2 SYDVKM. The CDR3 is 16 residues long. Trimming pared 4 bases from V and 2 bases from J, leaving 16 bases between. The CDR3 loop reads CASSSPLEGVTDTQYF. CDR3 in DNA: TGTGCCAGCAGTTCCCCCCTCGAAGGGGTCACAGATACGCAGTATTTT.

V is TRBV27 and J is TRBJ2-1; D not resolved. Germline assignment: CDR1 MNHEY and CDR2 SMNVEV (reference sequence). CDR3 size: 15 residues. Trimming took 6 bases from V and 0 from J, leaving 12 bases between them. The CDR3 nucleotides are TGTGCCAGCAGGAACCGACGATCCTCCTACAATGAGCAGTTCTTC. It translates to CASRNRRSSYNEQFF.

The chain combines TRBV5-1 with TRBJ2-1; 8 positions match TRBD2. The V gene's germline CDR1 is SGHRS and CDR2 YFSETQ. Germline trimming cut 1 base from V and 8 bases from J; bases unmatched to any gene: 11. CDR3 length equals 16 residues. CDR3 region: CASSLSGAGLGDEQFF. DNA of the CDR3: TGCGCCAGCAGCTTGTCAGGGGCGGGACTAGGGGATGAGCAGTTCTTC.

V gene TRBV10-2 combines with J gene TRBJ2-3, with D unclear. The CDR3 consists of 13 residues. CDR1 WSHSY and CDR2 SAAADI come from the germline V gene. Trimming cost V 4 bases and J 3 bases, with 8 bases left between them. The CDR3 DNA reads as TGCGCCAGCAGTGGTCAGCTTACAGATACGCAGTATTTT. Its protein product is CASSGQLTDTQYF.

This clone appeared a single time. This chain uses TRBV5-6 with TRBJ2-1; D may be TRBD2 (6 bases). The CDR3 loop spans 15 amino acids. Trimming took off 2 bases at V and 0 bases at J, with 9 bases between the two ends. Germline lookup yields CDR1 SGHDT and CDR2 YYEEEE. CDR3 nucleotide sequence: TGTGCCAGCAGCTTTCTAGCGCGCTCCTACAATGAGCAGTTCTTC. This gives the protein CASSFLARSYNEQFF.